One and the same sample provided the 17 T cell receptor beta chains below, sequenced in a study of identical twins. TCRdb called the 5' RACE reads again in MiXCR, with one record for every CDR3 protein. This sample yields about 260,000 distinct CDR3 sequences, of which around 6.6% are seen a single time; 3% to 4.5% belongs to the top ten. These records were also assigned to another study, of yellow fever vaccine responses in identical twins.

Sequences were obtained from memory (CD45RO+) T cells sorted from blood. Receptor source: a woman aged 18-29 years in good health.

This clonotype was recorded at least ten times. V and J are TRBV20-1 and TRBJ1-1; no definite D call. The CDR3 runs to 14 residues. Trimming shortened V by 2 bases and J by 4 bases, and 14 bases separated the two germline ends. CDR1 and CDR2 (germline): DFQATT, SNEGSKA (reference sequence). The CDR3 DNA reads as TGCAGTGCTAGACGCCATCAGTCGTCCACTGAAGCTTTCTTT. Amino acid sequence: CSARRHQSSTEAFF.

This clonotype was seen a handful of times. One end of the junction is discordant with germline, which a read error may explain. The chain employs TRBV3-1 and TRBJ2-5; D is uncertain. Germline V gives CDR1 LGHDT, CDR2 YNNKEL (reference sequence). The CDR3 consists of 12 residues. CDR3: CASSHGAGPFHF. As DNA, the CDR3 is TGTGCCAGCAGCCACGGCGCCGGACCCTTTCACTTC.

This clonotype was counted a few times. The chain has TRBV12-3 or TRBV12-4 and TRBJ2-7, with D maybe TRBD1 (6 bases). V was trimmed by 3 bases and J by 4 bases, leaving 22 bases between them. CDR3 size: 17 residues. CDR3 nucleotides: TGTGCCAGCAGTTTGGGGGTTGACAGGAACCTACTATACGAGCAGTACTTC. Amino acids: CASSLGVDRNLLYEQYF.

This clonotype was seen a few times. The chain is built from TRBV28 and TRBJ2-3; D remains ambiguous. CDR3 length: 14 amino acids. From germline, CDR1 is MDHEN and CDR2 SYDVKM. V was shortened by 3 bases and J by 0 bases, with 7 bases between the two germline ends. In DNA, the CDR3 is TGTGCCAGCAGTTTTCGGGCTAGCACAGATACGCAGTATTTT. As protein: CASSFRASTDTQYF. Combining the CDR3 with reference TRBV28 and TRBJ2-3 gives the whole variable domain DVKVTQSSRYLVKRTGEKVFLECVQDMDHENMFWYRQDPGLGLRLIYFSYDVKMKEKGDIPEGYSVSREKKERFSLILESASTNQTSMYLCASSFRASTDTQYFGPGTRLTVL.

There are a few counts of this clonotype. The chain uses TRBV5-1 and TRBJ2-1; 8 bases are shared with TRBD1. Per germline, CDR1 SGHRS and CDR2 YFSETQ. V lost 2 bases to trimming and J lost 8 bases; unmatched junction nucleotides: 9. The CDR3 length is 15 residues. This chain's CDR3 is CASSFGDRFDDEQFF. The CDR3 DNA reads TGCGCCAGCAGCTTTGGGGACAGGTTTGACGATGAGCAGTTCTTC.

The chain has TRBV20-1 and TRBJ2-3; TRBD2 aligns across 11 bases. Germline V gene data show CDR1 as DFQATT and CDR2 as SNEGSKA (reference sequence). Trimming removed 5 bases from V and 4 bases from J; junction bases left unmatched: 8. The CDR3 contains 15 residues. The CDR3 sequence is CSAPTSGSGPDTQYF. Written as DNA, the CDR3 is TGCAGTGCTCCTACTAGCGGGAGTGGGCCAGATACGCAGTATTTT.

This clonotype was counted ten times or more. The chain employs TRBV5-1 and TRBJ2-1; 9 positions agree with TRBD1. The length of the CDR3 is 14 residues. Trimming at V came to 3 bases and at J to 4 bases, leaving 2 bases not matched to a gene. Germline CDR1 and CDR2: SGHRS and YFSETQ. The CDR3 nucleotides read TGCGCCAGCAGCTGGACAGGGGTATACAATGAGCAGTTCTTC. It is translated as CASSWTGVYNEQFF.

This clonotype has a count of ten or more. The chain recombines TRBV20-1 with TRBJ1-1; D unclear. CDR1 and CDR2 from the germline V gene are DFQATT and SNEGSKA (reference sequence). Trimming took 3 bases from V and 2 from J, leaving 10 bases between them. The CDR3 has 13 amino acids. This CDR3 reads CSARRHINTEAFF. The DNA for the CDR3 is TGCAGTGCTAGGAGGCATATTAACACTGAAGCTTTCTTT.

This clonotype was seen at least ten times. This chain uses TRBV7-3 with TRBJ2-1, with a tentative D call TRBD2 (6 bases). V was shortened by 1 base and J by 5 bases, with 6 bases between the two germline ends. CDR1 and CDR2 (germline): SGHTA, FQGTGA. This CDR3 spans 13 amino acids. Here the CDR3 reads CASSLRGDNEQFF. As DNA, the CDR3 is TGTGCCAGCAGCTTAAGGGGGGACAATGAGCAGTTCTTC.

This clonotype came up a few times. The rearrangement uses TRBV12-5 and TRBJ2-1; TRBD2 might be the D (5 bases). Trimming shortened V by 7 bases and J by 8 bases, and 9 bases separated the two germline ends. The CDR3 runs to 11 residues. The germline CDR1 and CDR2 sequences are LGHNT and FRNRAP. In DNA, the CDR3 is TGTGCTAGTGCTCGGGGTTATGAGCAGTTCTTC. Amino acids: CASARGYEQFF.

This clonotype has ten or more counts. V gene TRBV7-3 combines with J gene TRBJ1-2; D call uncertain. With 6 bases removed from V and 6 bases from J, the gap between germline ends came to 17 bases. The length of the CDR3 is 14 residues. Germline CDR1 is SGHTA and CDR2 is FQGTGA. Here the CDR3 DNA reads TGTGCCAGCAGATCCCGACCCGGGATTCATGGCTACACCTTC. This gives the protein CASRSRPGIHGYTF.

This clonotype showed up just a few times. The chain carries TRBV5-1 and TRBJ1-3, with TRBD1 matching over 9 bases. The V gene end was trimmed by 0 bases and the J gene end by 4 bases; junction bases not matched to a gene: 5. This CDR3 spans 16 amino acids. CDR1 and CDR2 from the germline V gene are SGHRS and YFSETQ. The CDR3 DNA reads TGCGCCAGCAGCTTGGGAGGACAGGGGACAGGAAACACCATATATTTT. Amino acid sequence: CASSLGGQGTGNTIYF.

This clonotype was seen repeatedly, ten times or more. The chain carries TRBV12-3 or TRBV12-4 and TRBJ2-1; 8 bases agree with TRBD1. The CDR3 covers 16 residues. Losses at the gene ends were 5 bases for V and 6 bases for J; bases not matched to a gene: 12. Here the CDR3 reads CASSPRQGSGSNEQFF. CDR3 DNA: TGTGCCAGCAGTCCCAGACAGGGGAGCGGGTCCAATGAGCAGTTCTTC.

This chain links TRBV11-3 with TRBJ2-1, with 8 bases matching TRBD2. Germline V gene data show CDR1 as SGHNT and CDR2 as YENEEA. The CDR3 spans 17 residues. V was clipped by 1 base and J by 0 bases; unmatched bases: 5. Here the CDR3 reads CASSLGGSGGSYNEQFF. The CDR3 nucleotides are TGTGCCAGCAGCTTAGGTGGGAGCGGGGGCTCCTACAATGAGCAGTTCTTC. Full variable domain (outside the CDR3, taken from reference TRBV11-3 and TRBJ2-1): EAGVVQSPRYKIIEKKQPVAFWCNPISGHNTLYWYLQNLGQGPELLIRYENEEAVDDSQLPKDRFSAERLKGVDSTLKIQPAELGDSAVYLCASSLGGSGGSYNEQFFGPGTRLTVL.

This clonotype was detected only a few times. The J gene is TRBJ1-3, the V gene TRBV5-8, with D unclear. Germline CDR1 and CDR2: SGHTS and YDEGEE. CDR3 size: 16 residues. V shed 4 bases and J shed 3 bases, with 17 bases lying between them. This CDR3 is CASSRSVRFFGNTIYF. CDR3 DNA sequence: TGTGCCAGCAGCAGATCTGTCAGGTTTTTTGGAAACACCATATATTTT. The whole variable domain, remainder taken from reference TRBV5-8 and TRBJ1-3, is EAGVTQSPTHLIKTRGQQATLRCSPISGHTSVYWYQQALGLGLQFLLWYDEGEERNRGNFPPRFSGRQFPNYSSELNVNALELEDSALYLCASSRSVRFFGNTIYFGEGSWLTVV.

The sample holds a few counts of this clonotype. The V and J genes are TRBV15 and TRBJ2-6; a possible D gene is TRBD2 (6 bases). Trimming removed 0 bases from V and 4 bases from J, with 13 bases in between. There are 17 residues in the CDR3. Germline V gene lookup returns CDR1 LNHNV and CDR2 YYDKDF (reference sequence). Written as DNA, the CDR3 is TGTGCCACCAGCAGAGATTTTGGGGAGGCGGGGGCCAACGTCCTGACTTTC. Residues: CATSRDFGEAGANVLTF.

This clonotype was counted a few times. The rearrangement uses TRBV7-6 and TRBJ2-5; D not certain. V was pared by 2 bases and J by 3 bases, with 10 bases between. This CDR3 region has 14 residues. Per germline, CDR1 SGHVS and CDR2 FNYEAQ. As DNA, the CDR3 is TGTGCCAGCAGCTTAAGTTCTGATGAAGAGACCCAGTACTTC. Its translation: CASSLSSDEETQYF.